This TCR beta chain was recovered during a study of shared clonotypes between healthy human individuals. Findings of the study overall: In general, naive subsets displayed greater estimated richness than memory subsets did.

TCRdb's table, derived via immunoSEQ multiplex PCR, lists solely in-frame clones and lacks some. The sample yields about 690,000 clones, 90% seen once. About this clone itself: The antigen is undetermined.

Healthy and HIV-negative, the adult donors had no recent acute infections or vaccinations. Germline V CDR1 and CDR2: MNHEY, SVGAGI. V dropped 5 bases and J dropped 13 bases, with 21 bases sitting between them. This CDR3 is built from 15 residues. The chain has TRBV6-5 and TRBJ1-6, with a possible D match to TRBD1 (5 bases). The clonotype comes from a man aged 18 to 30 in good health. Some clones in this sample may be carry-over from other donors' samples. The sample consisted of memory CD8+ T cells from PBMCs. Subset: CD45RO+ cells pooled with CCR7-negative TemRA cells. CDR3 sequence (DNA): TGTGCCAGCAGTCCACGTGGCAGGGTAGAGGGCCCCCTCCACTTT. Its translation: CASSPRGRVEGPLHF.